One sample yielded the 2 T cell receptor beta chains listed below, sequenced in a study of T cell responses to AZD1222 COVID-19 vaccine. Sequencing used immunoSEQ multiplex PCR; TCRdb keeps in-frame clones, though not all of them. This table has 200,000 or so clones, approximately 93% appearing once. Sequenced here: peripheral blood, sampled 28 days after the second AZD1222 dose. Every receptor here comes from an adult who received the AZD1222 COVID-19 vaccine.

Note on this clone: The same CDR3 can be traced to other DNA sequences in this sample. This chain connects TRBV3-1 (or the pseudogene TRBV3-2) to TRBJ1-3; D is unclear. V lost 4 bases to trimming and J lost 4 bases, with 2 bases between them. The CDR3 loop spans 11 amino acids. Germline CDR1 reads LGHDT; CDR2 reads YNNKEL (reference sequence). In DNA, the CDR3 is TGTGCCAGCAGCCTCGGAAACACCATATATTTT. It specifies CASSLGNTIYF.

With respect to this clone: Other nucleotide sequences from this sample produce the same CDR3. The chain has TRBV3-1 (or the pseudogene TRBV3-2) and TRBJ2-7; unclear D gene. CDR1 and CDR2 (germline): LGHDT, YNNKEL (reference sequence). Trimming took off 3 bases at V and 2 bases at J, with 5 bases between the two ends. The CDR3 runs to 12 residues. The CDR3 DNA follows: TGTGCCAGCAGCCAGGTTACCTACGAGCAGTACTTC. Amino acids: CASSQVTYEQYF.